This passage covers 13 T cell receptor beta chains from one sample sequenced in a study of shared clonotypes between healthy human individuals. TCRdb keeps only in-frame clones here, not all; method: immunoSEQ multiplex PCR. The sample lists roughly 2.5 million clones; roughly nine tenths were seen once. What was sequenced was naive CD4+ T cells sorted from blood. Subset: CD45RA+ positively selected. These receptors were taken from a young man in good health.

As for this clone: Distinct nucleotide sequences in the sample also encode this CDR3. V usage is TRBV7-9 and J usage is TRBJ1-2, with D hard to call. The germline V gene has CDR1 SEHNR and CDR2 FQNEAQ (reference sequence). This CDR3 has 13 amino acids. V was pared by 2 bases and J by 0 bases, with 4 bases between. The CDR3 region has the DNA TGTGCCAGCAGCTTACAAGCTAACTATGGCTACACCTTC. Protein: CASSLQANYGYTF.

Comments on this clone: The identical CDR3 is also encoded by other nucleotide sequences in the sample. The chain carries TRBV5-1 and TRBJ1-2; unclear D gene. The V gene's germline CDR1 is SGHRS and CDR2 YFSETQ. V was pared by 0 bases and J by 0 bases, with 6 bases between. The CDR3 totals 14 residues. The CDR3 here is CASSLDGPNYGYTF. The CDR3, as DNA: TGCGCCAGCAGCTTGGACGGACCTAACTATGGCTACACCTTC.

The rearrangement uses TRBV7-9 and TRBJ2-1, with TRBD1 matching over 8 bases. This CDR3 contains 13 residues. V lost 5 bases and J lost 6; bases outside the gene matches: 3. The germline V gene has CDR1 SEHNR and CDR2 FQNEAQ (reference sequence). CDR3 sequence: CASSVDRGNEQFF. The CDR3 coding sequence is TGTGCCAGCAGCGTAGACAGGGGCAATGAGCAGTTCTTC.

V gene TRBV7-6 combines with J gene TRBJ2-1; D is perhaps TRBD2 (5 bases). Germline V gene data show CDR1 as SGHVS and CDR2 as FNYEAQ. The CDR3 is 14 amino acids. With 5 bases removed from V and 4 bases from J, the gap between germline ends came to 12 bases. For the CDR3, the DNA is TGTGCCAGCAGCCCTAGCAGATCGTACAATGAGCAGTTCTTC. It encodes CASSPSRSYNEQFF.

The chain couples TRBV6-1 to TRBJ2-5, with D hard to call. The CDR3 has 12 residues. Germline CDR1 and CDR2: MNHNS and SASEGT. V lost 2 bases and J 7 bases, leaving 8 bases between the germline ends. The CDR3 protein is CASSESGLTQYF. The CDR3 DNA follows: TGTGCCAGCAGTGAATCCGGGTTGACCCAGTACTTC.

The chain recombines TRBV10-1 with TRBJ2-1, with D maybe TRBD2 (5 bases). This CDR3 is built from 13 residues. V was cut by 6 bases and J by 3 bases, with 9 bases left in between. Germline assignment: CDR1 WNHNN and CDR2 SYGVQD (reference sequence). In DNA, the CDR3 is TGCGCCAGCAGCGGGGTAGTCTACAATGAGCAGTTCTTC. This encodes CASSGVVYNEQFF.

The chain uses TRBV5-4 and TRBJ1-5, with TRBD1 identical over 8 bases. Unmatched junction bases numbered 9, after V lost 4 bases and J lost 9 bases. The CDR3 runs 14 residues. Germline values: CDR1 SGHNT, CDR2 YYREEE (reference sequence). CDR3 sequence: CASSPDRAARPQHF. The CDR3 nucleotides read TGTGCCAGCAGCCCGGACAGGGCCGCCCGGCCCCAGCATTTT. The variable domain in full, completed from reference TRBV5-4 and TRBJ1-5, reads ETGVTQSPTHLIKTRGQQVTLRCSSQSGHNTVSWYQQALGQGPQFIFQYYREEENGRGNFPPRFSGLQFPNYSSELNVNALELDDSALYLCASSPDRAARPQHFGDGTRLSIL.

V and J are TRBV2 and TRBJ1-4, with D unresolved. The germline gives CDR1 SNHLY, CDR2 FYNNEI. Trimming stripped 6 bases from V and 0 bases from J, with 11 bases between. The CDR3 is 15 amino acids. The chain's CDR3 is CASRKDVATNEKLFF. The CDR3 DNA reads as TGTGCCAGCAGAAAGGACGTCGCAACTAATGAAAAACTGTTTTTT.

This rearrangement joins TRBV28 to TRBJ2-1; TRBD1 agrees at 10 bases. CDR1 is MDHEN and CDR2 is SYDVKM in the germline V gene. The CDR3 length is 16 residues. The trim removed 3 bases at V and 8 bases at J, leaving 10 bases unmatched. CDR3 nucleotides: TGTGCCAGCAGTTTTTCCCCGGGACAGGGGATGGATGAGCAGTTCTTC. This translates into CASSFSPGQGMDEQFF.

The chain employs TRBV6-1 and TRBJ1-2; TRBD1 agrees at 10 bases. From germline, CDR1 is MNHNS and CDR2 SASEGT. The junction had 9 bases not matched to a gene; V was cut back by 4 bases and J by 4 bases. The CDR3 consists of 16 residues. The CDR3 DNA is TGTGCCAGCAGTGTCTTATCCGGGACAGGGGTCTATGGCTACACCTTC. It specifies CASSVLSGTGVYGYTF.

The chain links TRBV28 to TRBJ2-3, with D maybe TRBD1 (6 bases). Germline CDR1 and CDR2: MDHEN and SYDVKM. The germline V and J ends were trimmed by 3 bases and 1 base, with 11 bases remaining between them. CDR3 length: 15 residues. Here the CDR3 reads CASSFPGEGTDTQYF. For the CDR3, the DNA is TGTGCCAGCAGTTTCCCAGGGGAAGGCACAGATACGCAGTATTTT.

The chain uses TRBV11-2 and TRBJ2-5, with 8 bases identical to TRBD2. V trimming: 5 bases; J trimming: 4 bases; junction bases outside the gene matches: 3. CDR1 is SGHAT, CDR2 FQNNGV, per germline. This CDR3 contains 13 residues. Here the CDR3 DNA reads TGTGCCAGCAGCACCACTAGCGGAGAGACCCAGTACTTC. It encodes CASSTTSGETQYF.

The chain uses TRBV5-1 and TRBJ2-6, with 7 nucleotides matching TRBD1. Germline CDR1 reads SGHRS; CDR2 reads YFSETQ. The CDR3 covers 16 residues. Trimming took 4 bases from V and 0 from J; bases not matched to a gene: 4. For the CDR3, the DNA is TGCGCCAGCAGCCCGGGACAGAGCTCTGGGGCCAACGTCCTGACTTTC. Its translation: CASSPGQSSGANVLTF.